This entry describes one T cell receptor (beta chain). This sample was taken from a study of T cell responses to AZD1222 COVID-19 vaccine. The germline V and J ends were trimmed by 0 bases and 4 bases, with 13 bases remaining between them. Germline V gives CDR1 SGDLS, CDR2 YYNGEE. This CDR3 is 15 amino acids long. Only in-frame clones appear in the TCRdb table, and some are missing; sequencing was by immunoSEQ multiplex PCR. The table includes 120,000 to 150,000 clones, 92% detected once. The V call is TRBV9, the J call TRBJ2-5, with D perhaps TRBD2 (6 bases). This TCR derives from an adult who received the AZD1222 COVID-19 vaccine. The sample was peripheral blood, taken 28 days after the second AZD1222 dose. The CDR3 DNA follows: TGTGCCAGCAGCGTAGGTGCGGGGCGGGGAGAGACCCAGTACTTC. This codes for CASSVGAGRGETQYF.